These T cell receptor beta chains were read from a single sample in a study of post-analysis software for immune sequencing data. TCRdb reanalysed the PCR reads using MiXCR and keeps one entry per CDR3 protein. Here the sample spans about 190,000 distinct CDR3 sequences, around 29% being singletons. Sequencing was carried out using blood. The receptors here all came from a girl under 18 with multiple sclerosis. Both conserved end residues are part of each CDR3. The D gene is left open where the match is weak. Rows may omit the clone size; those that give it use once, few, many or a size class.

TRBV20-1	many	TRBJ1-2	TRBD1	CSATPPDREYGYTF	TGCAGTGCTACACCCCCGGACAGGGAATATGGCTACACCTTC
TRBV20-1	many	TRBJ2-1	.	CSARGPSHHEQFF	TGCAGTGCTAGAGGGCCTAGTCACCATGAGCAGTTCTTC
TRBV7-2	many	TRBJ2-3	.	CASSLEGNTQYF	TGTGCCAGCAGCTTAGAGGGGAATACGCAGTATTTT
TRBV5-1	many	TRBJ2-1	.	CASSLGDDHNEQFF	TGCGCCAGCAGCTTGGGGGACGACCACAATGAGCAGTTCTTC
TRBV10-2	.	TRBJ2-1	TRBD2	CASSGVGGAYNEQFF	TGCGCCAGCAGTGGGGTGGGGGGGGCCTACAATGAGCAGTTCTTC
TRBV28	few	TRBJ1-2	.	CASRGGPNLARYGYTF	TGTGCCAGCCGAGGGGGGCCGAACCTCGCTAGGTATGGCTACACCTTC
TRBV6-2/TRBV6-3	.	TRBJ1-1	.	CASSYGLSGGTEAFF	TGTGCCAGCAGTTACGGCCTCTCTGGGGGAACTGAAGCTTTCTTT
TRBV5-1	.	TRBJ1-1	.	CASSSLGFLSAEAFF	TGCGCCAGCAGCTCGTTGGGGTTTCTTTCGGCTGAAGCTTTCTTT
TRBV29-1	many	TRBJ2-7	.	CSVGKSLSSYEQYF	TGCAGCGTTGGGAAATCCTTAAGCTCCTACGAGCAGTACTTC
TRBV7-2	many	TRBJ2-7	TRBD2	CASSRLGTSYEQYF	TGTGCCAGCAGCAGACTCGGGACTAGCTACGAGCAGTACTTC
TRBV7-9	few	TRBJ2-7	TRBD1	CASSQAQGAQNEQYF	TGTGCCAGCAGCCAAGCACAGGGGGCGCAGAACGAGCAGTACTTC
TRBV7-8	.	TRBJ1-4	.	CASSLGLWDSGEKLFF	TGTGCCAGCAGCTTAGGGTTATGGGACTCTGGTGAAAAACTGTTTTTT
TRBV7-9	.	TRBJ1-6	TRBD1	CASSPKTGRDSPLHF	TGTGCCAGCAGCCCGAAGACAGGGCGTGATTCACCCCTCCACTTT
TRBV5-1	many	TRBJ2-7	TRBD1	CASSYRDRGTSGYEQYF	TGCGCCAGCAGCTACCGGGACAGGGGAACCTCGGGCTACGAGCAGTACTTC
TRBV5-1	few	TRBJ2-7	.	CASSLGGTFYEQYF	TGCGCCAGCAGCTTGGGGGGGACCTTCTACGAGCAGTACTTC
TRBV28	few	TRBJ1-1	.	CANTANTEAFF	TGTGCCAACACGGCCAACACTGAAGCTTTCTTT
TRBV6-2/TRBV6-3	many	TRBJ2-7	.	CASSHRPPYEQYF	TGTGCCAGCAGTCATCGGCCCCCCTACGAGCAGTACTTC
TRBV28	.	TRBJ1-3	.	CASSLRVGVPNTIYF	TGTGCCAGCAGTTTGAGGGTGGGTGTCCCGAACACCATATATTTT
TRBV7-9	.	TRBJ1-3	TRBD1	CASSSDRGSSGNTIYF	TGTGCCAGCAGCTCGGACAGGGGAAGCTCTGGAAACACCATATATTTT
TRBV5-1	few	TRBJ2-7	TRBD2	CASSLAGLAGGPAYEQYF	TGCGCCAGCAGCTTGGCGGGACTAGCGGGGGGCCCCGCCTACGAGCAGTACTTC
TRBV19	few	TRBJ2-1	TRBD1	CASSRTGGQSNEQFF	TGTGCCAGTAGTCGGACAGGGGGACAGTCCAATGAGCAGTTCTTC
TRBV5-6	.	TRBJ2-5	.	CASSLGAPGETQYF	TGTGCCAGCAGCTTGGGGGCCCCCGGGGAGACCCAGTACTTC
TRBV30	.	TRBJ1-2	TRBD1	CAWNPGGESYGYTF	TGTGCCTGGAACCCAGGGGGCGAGAGCTATGGCTACACCTTC
TRBV5-1	few	TRBJ1-1	.	CASSPTDTTPEAFF	TGCGCCAGCAGCCCGACCGACACAACCCCCGAAGCTTTCTTT
TRBV6-6	many	TRBJ2-1	TRBD1	CASSYSRTGINEQFF	TGTGCCAGCAGTTACTCCCGGACAGGGATTAATGAGCAGTTCTTC
TRBV5-1	.	TRBJ2-3	TRBD1	CASRINPGQGPDTQYF	TGCGCCAGCAGAATTAACCCGGGACAGGGGCCAGATACGCAGTATTTT
TRBV7-2	.	TRBJ2-3	.	CASSSTRDTQYF	TGTGCCAGCAGCTCTACTAGGGATACGCAGTATTTT
TRBV5-5	few	TRBJ1-2	.	CASSVDRDYGYTF	TGTGCCAGCAGCGTGGACCGAGACTATGGCTACACCTTC
TRBV5-1	.	TRBJ2-2	.	CASSYGTRYAGELFF	TGCGCCAGCAGCTATGGGACGCGATACGCCGGGGAGCTGTTTTTT
TRBV5-1	.	TRBJ2-7	.	CASSLTDPDEQYF	TGCGCCAGCAGCTTGACTGATCCCGACGAGCAGTACTTC
TRBV7-3	few	TRBJ2-3	TRBD1	CASSLQPTGADTQYF	TGTGCCAGCAGCCTACAACCTACAGGGGCAGATACGCAGTATTTT
TRBV5-1	.	TRBJ2-5	.	CASSLEFGVGEQYF	TGCGCCAGCAGCTTGGAGTTTGGCGTGGGGGAGCAGTACTTC
TRBV15	.	TRBJ1-5	.	CATRGGGRDQPQHF	TGTGCCACCAGGGGGGGGGGGCGCGATCAGCCCCAGCATTTT
TRBV7-9	.	TRBJ2-5	.	CASSHTGSPSNEQYF	TGTGCCAGCAGCCATACGGGATCCCCGTCCAATGAGCAGTACTTC
TRBV14	few	TRBJ2-7	TRBD2	CASSQDPYSGGLSYEQYF	TGTGCCAGCAGCCAAGATCCGTATAGCGGGGGTTTGTCTTACGAGCAGTACTTC
TRBV18	.	TRBJ2-7	.	CASSRDKTATYEQYF	TGTGCCAGCTCTCGCGACAAAACGGCTACCTACGAGCAGTACTTC
TRBV28	.	TRBJ2-1	TRBD2	CASSLAGVRDNEQFF	TGTGCCAGCAGTCTAGCGGGAGTTAGGGACAATGAGCAGTTCTTC
TRBV5-1	.	TRBJ2-5	TRBD2	CASSLARGDDTQYF	TGCGCCAGCAGCTTGGCCCGGGGGGACGACACCCAGTACTTC